The 27 T cell receptor beta chains below come from one sample, sequenced in a study of T-cell memory formation after mild COVID-19. TCRdb reprocessed the 5' RACE reads via MiXCR and lists one record per CDR3 protein. The sample has roughly 510,000 distinct CDR3 sequences; about 18% are singletons. Sequencing was done on a sample of PBMCs or a T cell subset sorted from them (not recorded which). The source is an adult woman who had mild COVID-19 (a few samples of this study predate the infection). Cell type and time point are not known.

The chain is built from TRBV30 and TRBJ2-5; D is perhaps TRBD1 (6 bases). CDR1 GTSNPN and CDR2 SVGIG come from the germline V gene (reference sequence). The CDR3 is 13 amino acids. Trimming left V 4 bases short and J 5 bases short, with 14 bases between. The CDR3: CAWMGAVRETQYF. Written as DNA, the CDR3 is TGTGCCTGGATGGGGGCGGTTCGGGAGACCCAGTACTTC. Drawing the rest from reference TRBV30 and TRBJ2-5, the complete variable domain is SQTIHQWPATLVQPVGSPLSLECTVEGTSNPNLYWYRQAAGRGLQLLFYSVGIGQISSEVPQNLSASRPQDRQFILSSKKLLLSDSGFYLCAWMGAVRETQYFGPGTRLLVL.

This clonotype was found a few times. The chain is built from TRBV4-1 and TRBJ1-1; D is unresolved. V was pared by 2 bases and J by 2 bases, with 12 bases between. The CDR3 consists of 15 residues. Germline V gene sequence: CDR1 MGHRA, CDR2 YSYEKL. As DNA, the CDR3 is TGCGCCAGCAGCCAAAATCCTATCAGTAACACTGAAGCTTTCTTT. Amino acid sequence: CASSQNPISNTEAFF.

The chain recombines TRBV28 with TRBJ1-4; D not resolved. Germline CDR1 and CDR2: MDHEN and SYDVKM. The CDR3 runs 14 residues. V lost 2 bases, J lost 7 bases, and 11 bases lay in between. The CDR3 region has the DNA TGTGCCAGCAGTTTAAGGGTTGACGGTGAAAAACTGTTTTTT. It is translated as CASSLRVDGEKLFF. Full variable domain (outside the CDR3, taken from reference TRBV28 and TRBJ1-4): DVKVTQSSRYLVKRTGEKVFLECVQDMDHENMFWYRQDPGLGLRLIYFSYDVKMKEKGDIPEGYSVSREKKERFSLILESASTNQTSMYLCASSLRVDGEKLFFGSGTQLSVL.

This chain joins TRBV20-1 and TRBJ1-1; a weak D match, TRBD1 (5 bases). V was pared by 5 bases and J by 6 bases, with 13 bases between. CDR3 length equals 12 residues. Looked up from germline, CDR1 is DFQATT and CDR2 is SNEGSKA (reference sequence). The CDR3: CSAPRQGPEAFF. The CDR3, as DNA: TGCAGTGCTCCCCGCCAGGGTCCTGAAGCTTTCTTT.

This chain joins TRBV27 and TRBJ2-5, with 15 bases identical to TRBD2. Trimming at V came to 4 bases and at J to 5 bases, leaving 14 bases not matched to a gene. Germline V CDR1 and CDR2: MNHEY, SMNVEV (reference sequence). The CDR3 totals 19 residues. CDR3 DNA sequence: TGTGCCAGCAGTTCCCCACGAGGACTAGCGGGAGGGCCTAGGGAGACCCAGTACTTC. The encoded protein is CASSSPRGLAGGPRETQYF.

The sample holds a few counts of this clonotype. The chain has TRBV12-3 or TRBV12-4 and TRBJ2-7; TRBD1 is a possible D gene (5 bases). V was cut by 6 bases and J by 4 bases, with 22 bases left in between. The CDR3 sequence is 16 residues long. The CDR3 DNA reads as TGTGCCAGCAGCCACACCTTCAGGGCAGGATCTTACGAGCAGTACTTC. Protein: CASSHTFRAGSYEQYF.

The sample holds a few counts of this clonotype. The chain uses TRBV3-1 and TRBJ1-1, with D unresolved. V gave up 0 bases and J gave up 0 bases, with 8 bases separating them. The CDR3 is made up of 15 amino acids. Germline lookup yields CDR1 LGHDT and CDR2 YNNKEL (reference sequence). The CDR3 loop is CASSQDQSMNTEAFF. In DNA, the CDR3 is TGTGCCAGCAGCCAAGACCAATCAATGAACACTGAAGCTTTCTTT.

J is TRBJ2-1 and V is TRBV6-2 or TRBV6-3; 9 positions agree with TRBD2. CDR1 and CDR2 from the germline V gene are MNHEY and SVGEGT. This CDR3 is 13 amino acids long. Trimming removed 7 bases from V and 5 bases from J; junction bases left unmatched: 3. The CDR3 here is CASKLAGNNEQFF. The CDR3 region has the DNA TGTGCCAGCAAGCTAGCGGGGAACAATGAGCAGTTCTTC.

The rearrangement uses TRBV12-3 or TRBV12-4 and TRBJ1-1; the D gene is possibly TRBD1 (6 bases). The CDR3 length is 12 residues. Trimming took off 6 bases at V and 6 bases at J, with 11 bases between the two ends. The CDR3 loop is CASRGGPAEAFF. CDR3 bases: TGTGCCAGCAGGGGGGGGCCCGCTGAAGCTTTCTTT.

The chain uses TRBV30 and TRBJ2-1, with 15 bases matching TRBD2. CDR1 is GTSNPN and CDR2 is SVGIG in the germline V gene (reference sequence). Trimming removed 1 base from V and 2 bases from J; junction bases left unmatched: 12. CDR3 length: 20 residues. Written as DNA, the CDR3 is TGTGCCTGGAGTGCAGCGGGACTAGCGGGGGGCCCCTTGACCTACAATGAGCAGTTCTTC. Translating it yields CAWSAAGLAGGPLTYNEQFF. Full variable domain (rest looked up from reference TRBV30 and TRBJ2-1): SQTIHQWPATLVQPVGSPLSLECTVEGTSNPNLYWYRQAAGRGLQLLFYSVGIGQISSEVPQNLSASRPQDRQFILSSKKLLLSDSGFYLCAWSAAGLAGGPLTYNEQFFGPGTRLTVL.

This chain uses TRBV27 with TRBJ2-5; 11 bases agree with TRBD2. CDR1 and CDR2 from the germline V gene are MNHEY and SMNVEV (reference sequence). The CDR3 is made up of 15 amino acids. Trimming removed 6 bases from V and 0 bases from J; junction bases left unmatched: 3. As DNA, the CDR3 is TGTGCCAGCAGGACACTAGCGGGGGACCAAGAGACCCAGTACTTC. It is translated as CASRTLAGDQETQYF.

The chain recombines TRBV5-6 with TRBJ1-4, with no clear D. Per the germline V gene, CDR1 is SGHDT and CDR2 is YYEEEE. This CDR3 is built from 15 residues. Trimming took 1 base from V and 6 from J, leaving 13 bases between them. The chain's CDR3 is CASSLIDWADEKLFF. CDR3 bases: TGTGCCAGCAGCTTGATAGACTGGGCAGATGAAAAACTGTTTTTT.

The CDR3 DNA is TGCAGCGTTGAGGATGGGGGGAACACCGGGGAGCTGTTTTTT. Its protein is CSVEDGGNTGELFF. The rearrangement links TRBV29-1 to TRBJ2-2; D tentatively fits TRBD1 or TRBD2 (5 bases each). Germline-derived CDR1 and CDR2 are SQVTM and ANQGSEA. Trimming took off 3 bases at V and 1 base at J, with 9 bases between the two ends. The CDR3 length is 14 residues.

The chain is built from TRBV20-1 and TRBJ1-5, with D tentatively TRBD1 (6 bases). CDR1 is DFQATT, CDR2 SNEGSKA, per germline (reference sequence). The CDR3 covers 13 residues. V was clipped by 6 bases and J by 3 bases, with 12 bases between them. Here the CDR3 reads CSASGALNQPQHF. The CDR3 DNA sequence: TGCAGTGCGTCGGGGGCCCTCAATCAGCCCCAGCATTTT.

J is TRBJ2-2 and V is TRBV30; possible D gene TRBD2, 6 bases. The germline V gene encodes CDR1 GTSNPN and CDR2 SVGIG (reference sequence). The CDR3 consists of 13 residues. V was shortened by 1 base and J by 7 bases, with 10 bases between the two germline ends. The CDR3 loop is CAWSERGGGELFF. As DNA, the CDR3 is TGTGCCTGGAGTGAAAGGGGAGGCGGGGAGCTGTTTTTT.

This rearrangement joins TRBV21-1 to TRBJ2-1; TRBD1, the D gene given by the table, was not confirmed from the DNA. TRBV21-1 is described as a pseudogene. This CDR3 region has 15 residues. CDR3 bases: TGTGCCAGCAGCGATCGGACAGGGGCGGTCGATGAGCAGTTCTTC. Amino acids: CASSDRTGAVDEQFF.

This clonotype has only a few counts. The chain has TRBV3-1 and TRBJ1-5; 8 bases are a match to TRBD1. With 1 base clipped from V and 7 bases from J, the junction kept 3 bases outside the gene matches. Looked up from germline, CDR1 is LGHDT and CDR2 is YNNKEL (reference sequence). This CDR3 has 14 amino acids. CDR3 nucleotide sequence: TGTGCCAGCAGCCAAGGACAGGGGTGGCAGCCCCAGCATTTT. Encoded protein: CASSQGQGWQPQHF.

The chain joins TRBV2 to TRBJ2-5; D is unresolved. CDR1 is SNHLY, CDR2 FYNNEI, per germline. Trimming stripped 7 bases from V and 3 bases from J, with 6 bases between. CDR3 size: 11 residues. The CDR3 spells CASMIEETQYF. Here the CDR3 DNA reads TGTGCCAGCATGATCGAAGAGACCCAGTACTTC.

This clonotype has a handful of counts. The rearrangement links TRBV9 to TRBJ2-7; D tentatively reads TRBD1 or TRBD2 (6 bases each). CDR3 length equals 18 residues. V was trimmed by 4 bases and J by 2 bases, leaving 25 bases between them. In germline, CDR1 is SGDLS, CDR2 YYNGEE. This CDR3 reads CASSSPGGGNQATYEQYF. DNA of the CDR3: TGTGCCAGCAGCTCTCCCGGAGGGGGAAACCAAGCCACCTACGAGCAGTACTTC.

This chain connects TRBV29-1 to TRBJ1-2, with 7 positions matching TRBD1. Germline loops: CDR1 SQVTM, CDR2 ANQGSEA. The CDR3 runs to 14 residues. With 3 bases clipped from V and 4 bases from J, the junction kept 8 bases outside the gene matches. The CDR3 nucleotides read TGCAGCGTTGAGGCCAGACAGGGCTGCTATGGCTACACCTTC. It yields the protein CSVEARQGCYGYTF.

This clonotype has just a few counts. V gene TRBV12-3 or TRBV12-4 combines with J gene TRBJ2-1; the match to TRBD2 covers 7 bases. The J segment lost 2 bases and the V segment lost 5 bases, leaving 12 bases of the junction unmatched. This CDR3 has 17 amino acids. DNA for the CDR3: TGTGCCAGCAGTCCTAAGGTACTAGCGACACCCTACAATGAGCAGTTCTTC. Protein: CASSPKVLATPYNEQFF.

The V call is TRBV5-4, the J call TRBJ2-7; no definite D call. V lost 7 bases, J lost 3 bases, and 14 bases lay in between. The CDR3 loop spans 13 amino acids. Germline V gene lookup returns CDR1 SGHNT and CDR2 YYREEE (reference sequence). CDR3 amino acids: CASSKAEDYEQYF. CDR3 DNA sequence: TGTGCCAGCTCAAAGGCAGAAGACTACGAGCAGTACTTC. The full variable domain, rest sourced from reference TRBV5-4 and TRBJ2-7, is ETGVTQSPTHLIKTRGQQVTLRCSSQSGHNTVSWYQQALGQGPQFIFQYYREEENGRGNFPPRFSGLQFPNYSSELNVNALELDDSALYLCASSKAEDYEQYFGPGTRLTVT.

The genes are TRBV13 and TRBJ1-5; 7 bases agree with TRBD1. The V segment lost 9 bases and the J segment 1 base; nucleotides outside the gene matches: 9. The V gene's germline CDR1 is PRHDT and CDR2 FYEKMQ (reference sequence). The CDR3 contains 15 residues. CDR3 sequence (DNA): TGTGCCAGTCTTTATAGGGGGCTGAGCAATCAGCCCCAGCATTTT. This encodes CASLYRGLSNQPQHF.

The gene calls are TRBV18 and TRBJ2-2; D may match TRBD1 or TRBD2 (5 bases each). V gave up 1 base and J gave up 4 bases, with 10 bases separating them. The CDR3 extends over 15 amino acids. From germline, CDR1 is KGHSH and CDR2 LQKENI. This chain's CDR3 is CASSPRDLFTGELFF. In DNA form, the CDR3 reads TGTGCCAGCTCACCACGGGACCTTTTCACCGGGGAGCTGTTTTTT.

This clonotype was counted only a few times. This rearrangement joins TRBV5-6 to TRBJ1-5; D may be TRBD1 (6 bases). The CDR3 covers 16 residues. Trimming shortened V by 2 bases and J by 2 bases, and 14 bases separated the two germline ends. Germline CDR1 is SGHDT and CDR2 is YYEEEE. CDR3 protein: CASSFGGQTGNQPQHF. The CDR3 region has the DNA TGTGCCAGCAGCTTCGGGGGACAAACGGGCAATCAGCCCCAGCATTTT.

The chain has TRBV5-1 and TRBJ2-5, with 9 bases identical to TRBD1. The CDR3 is 14 residues long. After removal of 0 bases from V and 7 bases from J, the junction contained 4 bases not matched to a gene. CDR1 SGHRS and CDR2 YFSETQ come from the germline V gene. Here the CDR3 DNA reads TGCGCCAGCAGCTTGGACAGGGGGCACGCGACCCAGTACTTC. Translating gives CASSLDRGHATQYF.

CDR3 bases: TGTGCCAGCATCCTAGAGCGGGAGGGCCGGGATGAGCAGTTCTTC. Translated: CASILEREGRDEQFF. J is TRBJ2-1 and V is TRBV6-2 or TRBV6-3, with 10 bases lining up with TRBD2. Trimming at V came to 7 bases and at J to 8 bases, leaving 11 bases not matched to a gene. The CDR3 spans 15 residues. CDR1 is MNHEY, CDR2 SVGEGT, per germline.